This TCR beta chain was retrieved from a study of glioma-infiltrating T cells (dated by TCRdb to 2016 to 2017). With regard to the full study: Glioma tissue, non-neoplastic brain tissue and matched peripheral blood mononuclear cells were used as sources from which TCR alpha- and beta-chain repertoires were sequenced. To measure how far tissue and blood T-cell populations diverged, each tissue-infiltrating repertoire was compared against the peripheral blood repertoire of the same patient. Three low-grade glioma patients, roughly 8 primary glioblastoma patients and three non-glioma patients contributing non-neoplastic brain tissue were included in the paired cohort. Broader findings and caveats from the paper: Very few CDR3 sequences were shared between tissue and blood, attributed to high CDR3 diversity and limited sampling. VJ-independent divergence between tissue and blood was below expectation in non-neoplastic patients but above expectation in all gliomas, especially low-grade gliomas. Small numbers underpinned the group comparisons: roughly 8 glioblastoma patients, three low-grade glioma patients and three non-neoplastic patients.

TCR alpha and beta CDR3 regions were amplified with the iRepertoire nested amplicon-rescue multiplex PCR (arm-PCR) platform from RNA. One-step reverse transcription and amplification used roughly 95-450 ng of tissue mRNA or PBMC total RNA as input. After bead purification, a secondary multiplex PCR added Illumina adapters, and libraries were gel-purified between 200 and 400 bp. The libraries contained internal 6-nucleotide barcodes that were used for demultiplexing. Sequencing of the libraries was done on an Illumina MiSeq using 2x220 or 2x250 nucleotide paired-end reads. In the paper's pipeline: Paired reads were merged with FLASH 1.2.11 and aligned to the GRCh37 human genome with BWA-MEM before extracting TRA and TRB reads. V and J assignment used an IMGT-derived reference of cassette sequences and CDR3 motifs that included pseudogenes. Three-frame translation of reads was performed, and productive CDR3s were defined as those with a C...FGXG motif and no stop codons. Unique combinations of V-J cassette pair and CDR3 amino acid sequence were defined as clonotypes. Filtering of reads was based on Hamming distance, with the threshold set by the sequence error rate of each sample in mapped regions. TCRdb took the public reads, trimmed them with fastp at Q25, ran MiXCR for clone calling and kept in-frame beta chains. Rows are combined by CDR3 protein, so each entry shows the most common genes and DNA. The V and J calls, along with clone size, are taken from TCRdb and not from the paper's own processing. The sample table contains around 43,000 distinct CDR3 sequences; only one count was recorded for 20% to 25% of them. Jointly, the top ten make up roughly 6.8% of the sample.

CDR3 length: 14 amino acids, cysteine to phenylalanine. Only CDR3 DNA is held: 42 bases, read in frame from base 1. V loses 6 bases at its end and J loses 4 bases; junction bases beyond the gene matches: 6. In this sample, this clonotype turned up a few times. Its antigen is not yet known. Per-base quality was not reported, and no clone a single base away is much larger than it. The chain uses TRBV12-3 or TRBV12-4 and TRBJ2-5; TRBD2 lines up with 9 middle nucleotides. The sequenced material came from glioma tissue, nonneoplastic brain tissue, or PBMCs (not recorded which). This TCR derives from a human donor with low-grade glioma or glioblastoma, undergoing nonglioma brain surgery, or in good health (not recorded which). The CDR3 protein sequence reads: CASRPGLASETQYF. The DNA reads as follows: TGTGCCAGCAGGCCGGGACTAGCATCAGAGACCCAGTACTTC.